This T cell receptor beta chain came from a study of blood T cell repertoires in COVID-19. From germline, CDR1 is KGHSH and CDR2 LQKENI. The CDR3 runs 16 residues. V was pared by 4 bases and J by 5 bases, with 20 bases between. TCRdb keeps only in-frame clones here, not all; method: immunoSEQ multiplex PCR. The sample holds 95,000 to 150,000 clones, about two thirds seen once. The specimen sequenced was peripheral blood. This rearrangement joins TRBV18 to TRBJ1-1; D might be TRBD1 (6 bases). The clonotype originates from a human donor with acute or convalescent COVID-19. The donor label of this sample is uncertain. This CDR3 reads CASSRQGQGVDTEAFF. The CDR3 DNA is TGTGCCAGCTCACGCCAGGGGCAGGGAGTGGATACTGAAGCTTTCTTT.